This TCR beta chain was found in a study of CD8 T cells in seronegative destructive rheumatoid arthritis (dated by TCRdb to 2019 to 2021). Describing the broader study: At the time of sampling, most of the eight CND-RA patients were on biological drugs. Peripheral CD8+ TCRbeta repertoires of CCP-negative destructive rheumatoid arthritis (CND-RA) patients were compared with newly diagnosed seropositive RA, seronegative RA and healthy controls. The seropositive RA, seronegative RA and healthy control comparison cohorts were obtained from an earlier published TCRbeta dataset rather than being newly sequenced.

CND-RA patients were negative for the clinical CCP2 antibody test, and joint destruction progressed despite active therapy. Every CND-RA patient had failed conventional anti-rheumatic therapy and showed typical joint destruction in the wrists and ankles. Instead of being sampled at diagnosis, CND-RA patients were sampled after long disease histories, which in several cases spanned decades. About 50 millilitres of EDTA-anticoagulated peripheral blood were drawn from each patient. Density gradient separation with Ficoll-Paque PLUS was used to isolate peripheral blood mononuclear cells. CD8+ cells were isolated from fresh or cryopreserved PBMCs by AutoMACS magnetic bead positive selection, with purity checked by flow cytometry. Genomic DNA was extracted with Nucleospin Tissue or Tissue XS kits and quantified on a Qubit 2.0 fluorometer. The investigation overall reported the following: A distinct set of enriched public clonotypes appeared to be present in CND-RA patients, and the authors interpreted this finding as support for a separate disease subset. Compared with controls and other RA subtypes, CND-RA repertoires contained more CMV-reactive and fewer influenza A-reactive CD8+ TCRbeta sequences. Across the 100,000 to 150,000 clonotypes tested, no public clonotype enrichment remained significant after Benjamini-Hochberg correction. Because no diagnostic samples were available, the TCR repertoire differences may partly reflect poor disease control over the years rather than being present at onset. The small size of the CND-RA cohort was acknowledged as a limitation of the study. After adjustment for age, less diverse and more clonal CD8+ TCRbeta repertoires appeared to be present in CND-RA patients than in other RA subtypes.

Genomic DNA from CD8+ cells was used for TCRbeta sequencing according to the manufacturer's instructions. TCRbeta sequencing used the immunoSEQ assay and was run at a genomics technology centre in Finland. The study's processing was this. Clonotype tables produced by the immunoSEQ preprocessing pipeline were converted into VDJtools format, and non-productive clonotypes were filtered out. Samples with fewer than 10,000 reads were excluded, the remaining samples were subsampled to 10,000 reads, and most of the eight CND-RA samples met this threshold. The VDJtools CalcDiversityStats function was applied to data subsampled to 10,000 reads to calculate Shannon-Wiener, Simpson and clonality indices. To infer antigen specificity, non-singleton TCRbeta clonotypes were hard-matched against VDJdb, meaning no mismatches were allowed. CDR3 sequences differing by one amino acid (Hamming distance 1) were grouped into clusters with potentially shared antigen targets. After groups were resampled to six samples, public clonotypes were tested for group enrichment with one-sided Fisher's exact tests, and this procedure was repeated ten times. The immuneACCESS repertoire file appears here via TCRdb, limited to in-frame rearrangements. These files lack a portion of the clones; in checked studies, under half of the deficit traces to unresolved V genes, and the cause of the others is not known. The DNA gave D and trimming, while V, J and clone size come from that table. Counted in this sample were about 13,000 clones; around four fifths of them appeared once. The ten largest clones represent around a quarter of the sample.

Between the V and J ends, shortened by 0 bases and 5 bases respectively, the junction contains 7 bases. CDR1 SGHTA and CDR2 FQGTGA are derived from the germline V gene. Including the terminal cysteine and phenylalanine, the CDR3 comprises 13 residues. This entry keeps only the CDR3 DNA: 39 bases, framed from base 1. On this clone itself: What antigen it recognizes has not been identified. No clone much larger than this one lies a single base away; base qualities are absent.

The source is a woman between 30 and 55 years old with seronegative destructive rheumatoid arthritis. The V and J segments used are TRBV7-3 and TRBJ2-5, with no reliable assignment of the D segment. The material sequenced was CD8+ T cells from blood. The bases read TGTGCCAGCAGCTTAACTGTTCTGGAGACCCAGTACTTC. It translates as CASSLTVLETQYF.